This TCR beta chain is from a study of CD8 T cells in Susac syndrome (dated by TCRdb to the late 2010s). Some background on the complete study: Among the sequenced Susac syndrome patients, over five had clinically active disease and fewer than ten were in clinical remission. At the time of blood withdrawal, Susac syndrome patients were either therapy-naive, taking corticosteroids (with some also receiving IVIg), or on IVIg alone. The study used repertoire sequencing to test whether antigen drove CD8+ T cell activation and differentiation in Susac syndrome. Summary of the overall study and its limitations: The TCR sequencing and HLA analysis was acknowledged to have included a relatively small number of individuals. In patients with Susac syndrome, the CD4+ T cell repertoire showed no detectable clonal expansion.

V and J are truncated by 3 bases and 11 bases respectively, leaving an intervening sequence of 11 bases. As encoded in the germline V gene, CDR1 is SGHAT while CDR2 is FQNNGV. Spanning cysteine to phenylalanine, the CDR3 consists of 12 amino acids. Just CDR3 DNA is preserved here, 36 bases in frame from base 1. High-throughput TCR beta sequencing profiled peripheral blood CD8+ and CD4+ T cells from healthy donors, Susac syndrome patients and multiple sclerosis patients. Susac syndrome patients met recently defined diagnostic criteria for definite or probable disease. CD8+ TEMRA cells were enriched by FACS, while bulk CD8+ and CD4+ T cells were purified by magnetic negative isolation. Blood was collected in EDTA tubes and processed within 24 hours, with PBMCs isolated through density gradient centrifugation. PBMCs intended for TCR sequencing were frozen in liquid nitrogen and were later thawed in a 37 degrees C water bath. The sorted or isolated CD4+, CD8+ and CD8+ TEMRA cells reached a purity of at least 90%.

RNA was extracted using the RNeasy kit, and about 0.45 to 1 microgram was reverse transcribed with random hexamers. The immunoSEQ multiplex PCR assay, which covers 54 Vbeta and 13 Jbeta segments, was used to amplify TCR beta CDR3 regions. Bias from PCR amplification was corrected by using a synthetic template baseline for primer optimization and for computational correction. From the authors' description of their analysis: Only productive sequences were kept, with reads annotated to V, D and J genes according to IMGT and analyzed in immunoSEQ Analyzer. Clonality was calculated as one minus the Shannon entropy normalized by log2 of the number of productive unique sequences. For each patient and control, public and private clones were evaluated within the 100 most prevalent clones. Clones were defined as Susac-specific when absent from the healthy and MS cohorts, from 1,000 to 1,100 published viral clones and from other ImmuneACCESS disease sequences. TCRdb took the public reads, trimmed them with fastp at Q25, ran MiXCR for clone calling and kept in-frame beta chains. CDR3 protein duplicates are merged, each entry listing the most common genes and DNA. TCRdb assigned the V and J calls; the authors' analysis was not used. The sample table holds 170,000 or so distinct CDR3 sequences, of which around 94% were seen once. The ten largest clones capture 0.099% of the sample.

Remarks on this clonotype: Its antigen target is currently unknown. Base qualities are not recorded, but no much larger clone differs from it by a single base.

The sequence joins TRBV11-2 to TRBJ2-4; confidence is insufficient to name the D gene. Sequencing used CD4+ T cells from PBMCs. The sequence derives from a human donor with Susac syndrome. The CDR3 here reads CASSFSSGVQYF. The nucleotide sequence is TGTGCCAGCAGCTTTTCTTCAGGAGTTCAGTACTTC.